This T cell receptor beta chain was recorded in a study of cytomegalovirus exposure and HLA in healthy donors. V lost 5 bases to trimming and J lost 2 bases; unmatched junction nucleotides: 6. In germline, CDR1 is SGHKS, CDR2 YYEKEE (reference sequence). The CDR3 consists of 14 residues. The assay was immunoSEQ multiplex PCR, and TCRdb's table has in-frame clones only and misses some. The sample carries tens of thousands of clones, about 94% recorded once. Findings and caveats of the study: Subsequent analysis found a tendency for first-cohort TCR clusters to co-occur within the approximately 130 validation repertoires. Researchers counted roughly 150 TCR beta chains as cytomegalovirus-associated. Whilst most TCR sequences proved rare, a subset of public TCRs occurred across many donors.

With regard to this clone: Its antigen is currently unknown.

Source material: PBMCs. The clonotype was recovered from a man younger than 35 in good health and CMV-seropositive. The chain uses TRBV5-5 and TRBJ2-7; TRBD2 aligns across 8 bases. CDR3 bases: TGTGCCAGCAGATCCAGCGGGGGAACCTACGAGCAGTACTTC. Encoded protein: CASRSSGGTYEQYF.